The 20 T cell receptor beta chains below all came from one sample that was sequenced in a study of T cell clones after liver transplantation. Profiling relied on immunoSEQ multiplex PCR, and the TCRdb table lists in-frame clones only, not all of them. The table records around 19,000 clones, approximately 88% of them present only once. The sample in question was CD8+ T cells from blood, obtained before liver transplant. Every receptor here comes from a human donor who received a liver transplant.

The chain combines TRBV11-2 with TRBJ1-4; maybe TRBD1 (5 bases). This CDR3 comprises 19 residues. The V gene lost 1 base and the J gene lost 0 bases, with 18 bases spanning the gap. Looked up from germline, CDR1 is SGHAT and CDR2 is FQNNGV. CDR3 DNA sequence: TGTGCCAGCAGCTTAGTTACAGGACTCGGAGGGCCAACTAATGAAAAACTGTTTTTT. It translates to CASSLVTGLGGPTNEKLFF.

This chain links TRBV28 with TRBJ2-1; TRBD2 agrees at 7 bases. The CDR3 runs 15 residues. Germline CDR1 and CDR2: MDHEN and SYDVKM. Unmatched junction bases numbered 11, after V lost 5 bases and J lost 7 bases. The CDR3 loop reads CASSHLAEPTNEQFF. The CDR3 DNA reads as TGTGCCAGCAGTCATCTAGCGGAGCCAACAAATGAGCAGTTCTTC.

CDR3 sequence (DNA): TGTGCCAGCAGTTTAACGTCTCTCTCCTACGAGCAGTACTTC. It encodes CASSLTSLSYEQYF. The gene calls are TRBV28 and TRBJ2-7; D call uncertain. Germline V gene sequence: CDR1 MDHEN, CDR2 SYDVKM. The V end was cut by 2 bases, the J end by 0 bases, with 8 bases between. CDR3 length: 14 residues.

The chain links TRBV11-1 to TRBJ1-2; no clear D. Germline V gene sequence: CDR1 SGHAT, CDR2 FQDESV (reference sequence). The V gene lost 3 bases and the J gene lost 7 bases, with 6 bases spanning the gap. The length of the CDR3 is 11 residues. In DNA form, the CDR3 reads TGTGCCAGCAGCTTTGGGAGTGGCTACACCTTC. Amino acids: CASSFGSGYTF. Full variable domain (missing parts from reference TRBV11-1 and TRBJ1-2): EAEVAQSPRYKITEKSQAVAFWCDPISGHATLYWYRQILGQGPELLVQFQDESVVDDSQLPKDRFSAERLKGVDSTLKIQPAELGDSAMYLCASSFGSGYTFGSGTRLTVV.

The chain couples TRBV4-2 to TRBJ2-7; the D gene is possibly TRBD1 (5 bases). V was shortened by 2 bases and J by 0 bases, with 11 bases between the two germline ends. CDR3 length equals 15 residues. Germline V gene data show CDR1 as LGHNA and CDR2 as YNFKEQ. CDR3: CASSQPAQGSYEQYF. The CDR3 DNA sequence: TGTGCCAGCAGCCAACCTGCGCAGGGCTCCTACGAGCAGTACTTC.

The chain has TRBV7-3 and TRBJ2-2, with 7 bases matching TRBD2. CDR1 is SGHTA, CDR2 FQGTGA, per germline. This CDR3 has 13 amino acids. The V and J ends lost 2 bases and 8 bases, in that order; junction bases with no gene match: 2. The DNA for the CDR3 is TGTGCCAGCAGCTTAGGCGGGAGTGGGGAGCTGTTTTTT. Its translation: CASSLGGSGELFF. Drawing the rest from reference TRBV7-3 and TRBJ2-2, the complete variable domain is GAGVSQTPSNKVTEKGKYVELRCDPISGHTALYWYRQSLGQGPEFLIYFQGTGAADDSGLPNDRFFAVRPEGSVSTLKIQRTERGDSAVYLCASSLGGSGELFFGEGSRLTVL.

The V call is TRBV27, the J call TRBJ1-1; D gene uncertain. The CDR3 is made up of 13 amino acids. V was shortened by 3 bases and J by 1 base, with 6 bases between the two germline ends. Per the germline V gene, CDR1 is MNHEY and CDR2 is SMNVEV (reference sequence). The CDR3 loop reads CASSFKGNTEAFF. CDR3 nucleotides: TGTGCCAGCAGTTTTAAGGGGAACACTGAAGCTTTCTTT.

The chain joins TRBV19 to TRBJ1-1, with a possible D match to TRBD1 (5 bases). This CDR3 comprises 17 residues. Trimming shortened V by 6 bases and J by 5 bases, and 25 bases separated the two germline ends. Germline loops: CDR1 LNHDA, CDR2 SQIVND (reference sequence). DNA for the CDR3: TGTGCCAGTAGCGGCCCGCCTAAGGGGCTAGGGCAAACTGAAGCTTTCTTT. It translates to CASSGPPKGLGQTEAFF. Drawing the rest from reference TRBV19 and TRBJ1-1, the complete variable domain is DGGITQSPKYLFRKEGQNVTLSCEQNLNHDAMYWYRQDPGQGLRLIYYSQIVNDFQKGDIAEGYSVSREKKESFPLTVTSAQKNPTAFYLCASSGPPKGLGQTEAFFGQGTRLTVV.

This sequence joins TRBV7-9 and TRBJ1-2; 9 bases are shared with TRBD1. Germline V gene data show CDR1 as SEHNR and CDR2 as FQNEAQ (reference sequence). This CDR3 comprises 16 residues. With V trimmed by 5 bases and J by 8 bases, 15 bases remained unmatched. The CDR3 here is CASSLSTGQGVKGYTF. In DNA, the CDR3 is TGTGCCAGCAGCCTGAGTACGGGACAGGGAGTAAAGGGCTACACCTTC.

The chain carries TRBV14 and TRBJ2-1; 7 nucleotides agree with TRBD2. Germline CDR1 reads SGHDN; CDR2 reads FVKESK. The length of the CDR3 is 16 residues. V was pared by 4 bases and J by 3 bases, with 9 bases of the junction left unmatched. The CDR3 sequence: CASSPLAGGVYNEQFF. DNA of the CDR3: TGTGCCAGCAGCCCTTTAGCGGGTGGGGTCTACAATGAGCAGTTCTTC.

This rearrangement joins TRBV4-3 to TRBJ2-1, with D hard to call. V was cut by 1 base and J by 6 bases, with 19 bases left in between. This CDR3 is built from 17 residues. The germline gives CDR1 LGHNA, CDR2 YSLEER. CDR3 nucleotide sequence: TGCGCCAGCAGCCAAGGGGTCGGCGTCTCGTTAGGCAATGAGCAGTTCTTC. It translates to CASSQGVGVSLGNEQFF.

The genes are TRBV28 and TRBJ2-3; no reliable D call. The V and J ends lost 4 bases and 12 bases respectively, with 23 bases between them. The length of the CDR3 is 15 residues. Germline V gene lookup returns CDR1 MDHEN and CDR2 SYDVKM. The CDR3: CASSSLSNPNPTQYF. CDR3 coding DNA: TGTGCCAGCAGTTCTCTTTCGAACCCAAATCCCACCCAGTATTTT.

The V gene is TRBV27, the J gene TRBJ1-1; the D is unclear. CDR3 length equals 12 residues. The V and J ends lost 5 bases and 7 bases respectively, with 11 bases between them. CDR1 is MNHEY and CDR2 is SMNVEV in the germline V gene (reference sequence). The CDR3 nucleotides read TGTGCCAGCAGTCCCCCCTCGGGTGAAGCTTTCTTT. Amino acids: CASSPPSGEAFF.

This clone was detected once. For the CDR3, the DNA is TGTGCCAGTAGCCTCGACGGACAGGGGGCCACTGAAGCTTTCTTT. Translation: CASSLDGQGATEAFF. The chain recombines TRBV19 with TRBJ1-1; 11 bases match TRBD1. Germline loops: CDR1 LNHDA, CDR2 SQIVND (reference sequence). The CDR3 loop spans 15 amino acids. After removal of 6 bases from V and 4 bases from J, the junction contained 7 bases not matched to a gene.

This clone was seen more than once but under ten times. The chain carries TRBV19 and TRBJ2-5, with D possibly TRBD1 on 6 matching bases. Looked up from germline, CDR1 is LNHDA and CDR2 is SQIVND (reference sequence). The V and J ends lost 2 bases and 2 bases respectively, with 12 bases between them. This CDR3 spans 15 amino acids. The CDR3 spells CASSITQGGQETQYF. CDR3 bases: TGTGCCAGTAGTATAACACAGGGCGGTCAAGAGACCCAGTACTTC.

This clone was recorded once. The junction and the germline gene differ at one end; a read error may be behind it. The chain employs TRBV20-1 and TRBJ1-2; no reliable D call. Germline V gives CDR1 DFQATT, CDR2 SNEGSKA (reference sequence). The CDR3 is made up of 10 amino acids. The chain's CDR3 is CSAPRHPRAF. As DNA, the CDR3 is TGCAGTGCTCCGAGGCACCCCCGGGCCTTC.

This clone was recorded once. This chain uses TRBV29-1 with TRBJ1-2; 7 bases are a match to TRBD1. The germline CDR1 and CDR2 sequences are SQVTM and ANQGSEA. V trimming: 0 bases; J trimming: 0 bases; junction bases outside the gene matches: 4. The CDR3 runs 15 residues. CDR3 DNA sequence: TGCAGCGTTGAAGACCTGGGACAGCCTAACTATGGCTACACCTTC. It yields the protein CSVEDLGQPNYGYTF.

The CDR3 DNA reads TGTGCCACCCGAAGGGGGGAAGCTTTCTTT. This sequence encodes CATRRGEAFF. The V and J genes are TRBV28 and TRBJ1-1, with D perhaps matching TRBD1 (6 bases). Germline V lookup: CDR1 MDHEN, CDR2 SYDVKM. Trimming removed 10 bases at V and 8 bases at J, with 11 bases between. The CDR3 runs to 10 residues.

The chain has TRBV19 and TRBJ2-1; 7 nucleotides align to TRBD2. Germline V gene lookup returns CDR1 LNHDA and CDR2 SQIVND (reference sequence). V shed 2 bases and J 2 bases; nucleotides not matched to a gene: 9. The CDR3 covers 17 residues. CDR3 coding DNA: TGTGCCAGTAGTATACCGTTTAGCGGGCTCGCCTACAATGAGCAGTTCTTC. Translating it yields CASSIPFSGLAYNEQFF.

The rearrangement links TRBV7-8 to TRBJ1-4; 9 nucleotides match TRBD1. CDR3 size: 15 residues. CDR1 is SGHVS, CDR2 FQNEAQ, per germline. V trimming: 5 bases; J trimming: 4 bases; junction bases outside the gene matches: 5. The CDR3 here is CASSPGQGINEKLFF. The CDR3 bases are TGTGCCAGCAGCCCCGGACAGGGGATTAATGAAAAACTGTTTTTT.